Listed here are 3 T cell receptor beta chains from one sample, sequenced in a study of blood T cell repertoires in COVID-19. Libraries were prepared by immunoSEQ multiplex PCR; TCRdb keeps only in-frame clonotypes and omits some of them. This sample yields roughly 230,000 clones, of which around 84% are seen a single time; about 7% belongs to the top ten. Material: PBMCs or T cells enriched from blood (not recorded which). The receptors here all came from a woman aged 45-60 years who had been exposed to COVID-19.

This clone has just one count. The chain combines TRBV7-8 with TRBJ1-6; maybe TRBD1 (5 bases). CDR1 is SGHVS and CDR2 is FQNEAQ in the germline V gene. V lost 1 base, J lost 1 base, and 14 bases lay in between. The CDR3 covers 18 residues. The CDR3 spells CASSLGRGAGSYNSPLHF. The CDR3 DNA follows: TGTGCCAGCAGCTTAGGGAGGGGCGCGGGGTCCTATAATTCACCCCTCCACTTT.

CDR3 sequence: CASSYSWPSYEQYF. The CDR3 DNA sequence: TGTGCCAGCAGTTACTCGTGGCCCTCCTACGAGCAGTACTTC. This chain links TRBV6-5 with TRBJ2-7; D is unresolved. V was shortened by 0 bases and J by 0 bases, with 6 bases between the two germline ends. CDR1 and CDR2 from the germline V gene are MNHEY and SVGAGI. The CDR3 contains 14 residues.

In the case of this clone: At one end, the junction sequence differs from germline, possibly due to a read error. The gene calls are TRBV2 and TRBJ2-4, with 7 bases that match TRBD2. CDR1 is SNHLY and CDR2 is FYNNEI in the germline V gene. CDR3 length: 16 amino acids. The CDR3: CASREGLGVAKNIQYF. Here the CDR3 DNA reads TGTGCCAGCAGAGAAGGACTAGGGGTGGCCAAAAACATTCAGTACTTC.